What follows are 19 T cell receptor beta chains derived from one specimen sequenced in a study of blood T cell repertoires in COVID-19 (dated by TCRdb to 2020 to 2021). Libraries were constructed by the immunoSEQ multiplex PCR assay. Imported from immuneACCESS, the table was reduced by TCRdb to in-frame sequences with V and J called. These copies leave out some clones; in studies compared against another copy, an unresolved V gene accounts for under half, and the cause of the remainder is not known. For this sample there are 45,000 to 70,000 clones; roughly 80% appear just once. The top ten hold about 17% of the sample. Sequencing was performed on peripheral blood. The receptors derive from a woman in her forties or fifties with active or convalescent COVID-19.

The CDR3 DNA follows: TGTGCCAGCAGTTTTCGGGACATACACTACGAGCAGTACTTC. Its translation is CASSFRDIHYEQYF. The J gene is TRBJ2-7, the V gene TRBV27, with a possible D match to TRBD1 (6 bases). The CDR3 has 14 residues. The germline V gene has CDR1 MNHEY and CDR2 SMNVEV (reference sequence). V lost 3 bases and J lost 3, with 12 bases in between.

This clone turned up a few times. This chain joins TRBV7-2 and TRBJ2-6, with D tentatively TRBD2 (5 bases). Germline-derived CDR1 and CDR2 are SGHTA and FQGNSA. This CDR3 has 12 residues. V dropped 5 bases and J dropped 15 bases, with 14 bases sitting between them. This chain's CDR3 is CASSAGPRGLTF. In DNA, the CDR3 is TGTGCCAGCAGCGCGGGCCCCCGAGGCCTGACTTTC.

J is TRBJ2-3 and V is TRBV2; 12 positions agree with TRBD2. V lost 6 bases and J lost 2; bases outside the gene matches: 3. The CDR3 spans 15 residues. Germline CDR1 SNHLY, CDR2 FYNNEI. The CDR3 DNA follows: TGTGCCAGCAGGCGGACTAGCGGGAACACAGATACGCAGTATTTT. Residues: CASRRTSGNTDTQYF.

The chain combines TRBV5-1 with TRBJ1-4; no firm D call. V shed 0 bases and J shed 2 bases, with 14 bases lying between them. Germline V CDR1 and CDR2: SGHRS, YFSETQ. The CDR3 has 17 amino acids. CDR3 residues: CASSLDISAGTNEKLFF. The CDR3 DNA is TGCGCCAGCAGCTTGGATATATCTGCAGGTACTAATGAAAAACTGTTTTTT.

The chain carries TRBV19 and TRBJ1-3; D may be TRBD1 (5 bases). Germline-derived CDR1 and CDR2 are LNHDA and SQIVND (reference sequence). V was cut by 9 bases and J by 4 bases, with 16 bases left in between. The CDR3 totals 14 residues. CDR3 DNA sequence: TGTGCCAGCTCCACGGGGGGTCTCGGAAACACCATATATTTT. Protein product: CASSTGGLGNTIYF. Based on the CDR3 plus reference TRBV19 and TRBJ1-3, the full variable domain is DGGITQSPKYLFRKEGQNVTLSCEQNLNHDAMYWYRQDPGQGLRLIYYSQIVNDFQKGDIAEGYSVSREKKESFPLTVTSAQKNPTAFYLCASSTGGLGNTIYFGEGSWLTVV.

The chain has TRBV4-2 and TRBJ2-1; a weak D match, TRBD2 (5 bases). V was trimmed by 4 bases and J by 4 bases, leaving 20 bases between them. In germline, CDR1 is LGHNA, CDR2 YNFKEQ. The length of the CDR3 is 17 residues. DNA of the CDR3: TGTGCCAGCAGCCCCCACTTGCGGGCGTCGTTGTACAATGAGCAGTTCTTC. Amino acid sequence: CASSPHLRASLYNEQFF.

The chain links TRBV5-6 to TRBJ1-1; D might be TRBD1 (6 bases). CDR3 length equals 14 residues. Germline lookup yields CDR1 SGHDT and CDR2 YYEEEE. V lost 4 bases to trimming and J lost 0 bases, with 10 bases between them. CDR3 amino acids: CASSAGALNTEAFF. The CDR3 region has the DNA TGTGCCAGCAGCGCGGGGGCCCTGAACACTGAAGCTTTCTTT.

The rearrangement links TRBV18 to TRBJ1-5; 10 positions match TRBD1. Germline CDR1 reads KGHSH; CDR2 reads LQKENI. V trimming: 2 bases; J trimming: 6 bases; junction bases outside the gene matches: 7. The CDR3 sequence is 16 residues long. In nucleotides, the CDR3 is TGTGCCAGCTCACCATTTGGACAGGGGGGAGGTCAGCCCCAGCATTTT. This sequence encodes CASSPFGQGGGQPQHF.

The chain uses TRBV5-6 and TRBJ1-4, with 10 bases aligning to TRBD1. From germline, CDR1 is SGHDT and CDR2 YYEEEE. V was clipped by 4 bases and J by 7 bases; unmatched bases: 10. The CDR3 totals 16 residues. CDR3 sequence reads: CASSKGGTGEVEKLFF. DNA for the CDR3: TGTGCCAGCAGCAAAGGGGGGACAGGGGAGGTTGAAAAACTGTTTTTT.

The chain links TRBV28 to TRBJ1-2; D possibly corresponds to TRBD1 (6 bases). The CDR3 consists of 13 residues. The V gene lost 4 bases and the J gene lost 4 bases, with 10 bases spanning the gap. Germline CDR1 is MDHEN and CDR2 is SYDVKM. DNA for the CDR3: TGTGCCAGCAGTTCCCAACAGGGCTATGGCTACACCTTC. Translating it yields CASSSQQGYGYTF.

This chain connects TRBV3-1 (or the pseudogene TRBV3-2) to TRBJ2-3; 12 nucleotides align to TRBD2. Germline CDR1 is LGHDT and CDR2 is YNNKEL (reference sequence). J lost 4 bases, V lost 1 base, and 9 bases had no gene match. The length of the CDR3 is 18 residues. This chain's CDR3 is CASSQGVTSGSRADTQYF. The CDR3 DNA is TGTGCCAGCAGCCAAGGGGTGACTAGCGGGAGTCGGGCAGATACGCAGTATTTT.

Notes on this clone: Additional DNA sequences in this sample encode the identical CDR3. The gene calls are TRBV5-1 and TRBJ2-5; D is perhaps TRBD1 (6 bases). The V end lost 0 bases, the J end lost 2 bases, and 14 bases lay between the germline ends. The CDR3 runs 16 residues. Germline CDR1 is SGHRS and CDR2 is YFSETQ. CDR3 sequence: CASSLGLAGEQETQYF. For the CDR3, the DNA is TGCGCCAGCAGCTTGGGGCTAGCAGGGGAGCAAGAGACCCAGTACTTC.

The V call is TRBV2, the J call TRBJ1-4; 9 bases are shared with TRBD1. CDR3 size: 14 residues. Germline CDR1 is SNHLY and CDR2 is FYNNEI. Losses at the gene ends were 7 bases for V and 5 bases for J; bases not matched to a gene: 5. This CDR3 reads CASTPGTGNEKLFF. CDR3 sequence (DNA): TGTGCCAGCACTCCCGGGACAGGGAATGAAAAACTGTTTTTT.

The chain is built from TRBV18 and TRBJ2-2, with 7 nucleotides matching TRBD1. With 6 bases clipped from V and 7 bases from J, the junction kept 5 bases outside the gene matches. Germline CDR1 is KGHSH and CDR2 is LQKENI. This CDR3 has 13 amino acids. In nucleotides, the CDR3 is TGTGCCAGCTCGACCACAGGGGTCGGGGAGCTGTTTTTT. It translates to CASSTTGVGELFF.

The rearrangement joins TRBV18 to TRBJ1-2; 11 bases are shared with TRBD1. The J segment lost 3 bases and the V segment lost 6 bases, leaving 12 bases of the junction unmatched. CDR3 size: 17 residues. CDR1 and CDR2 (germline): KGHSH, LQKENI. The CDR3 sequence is CASSTGGTGGRDYGYTF. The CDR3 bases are TGTGCCAGCTCGACTGGAGGGACAGGGGGACGCGACTATGGCTACACCTTC.

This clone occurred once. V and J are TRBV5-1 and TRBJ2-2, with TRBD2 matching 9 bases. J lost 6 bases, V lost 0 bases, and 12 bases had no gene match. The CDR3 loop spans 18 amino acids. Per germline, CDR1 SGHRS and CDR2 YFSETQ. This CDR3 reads CASSLDLWREGLSGELFF. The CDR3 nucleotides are TGCGCCAGCAGCTTGGACCTCTGGCGGGAGGGCCTCTCCGGGGAGCTGTTTTTT.

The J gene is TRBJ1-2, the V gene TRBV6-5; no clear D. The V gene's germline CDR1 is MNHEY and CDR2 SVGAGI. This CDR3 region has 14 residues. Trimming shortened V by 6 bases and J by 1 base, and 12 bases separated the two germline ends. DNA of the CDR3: TGTGCCAGCAGCCAGGCACTCCTTAACTATGGCTACACCTTC. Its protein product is CASSQALLNYGYTF.

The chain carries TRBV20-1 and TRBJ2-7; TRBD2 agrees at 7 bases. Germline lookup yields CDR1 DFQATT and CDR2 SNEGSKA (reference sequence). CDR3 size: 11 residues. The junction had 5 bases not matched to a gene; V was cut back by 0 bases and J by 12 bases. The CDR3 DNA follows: TGCAGTGCTAGAGAAGGCGGGGGTGTGTACTTC. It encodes CSAREGGGVYF.

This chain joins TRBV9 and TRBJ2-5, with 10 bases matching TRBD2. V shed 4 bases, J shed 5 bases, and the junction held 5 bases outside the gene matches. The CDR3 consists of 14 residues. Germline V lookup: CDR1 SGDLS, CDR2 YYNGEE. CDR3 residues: CASSPAGGGETQYF. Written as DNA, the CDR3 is TGTGCCAGCAGCCCAGCGGGAGGGGGGGAGACCCAGTACTTC.